A single sample is the source of the 18 T cell receptor beta chains below, sequenced in a study of shared clonotypes between healthy human individuals. Repertoires were generated with immunoSEQ multiplex PCR, while TCRdb's copy carries only in-frame clones and drops some. The sample has roughly 1,100,000 clones, under 80% seen once. What was sequenced was memory CD4+ T cells sorted from blood. The subset is: CD45RA-negative fraction. The receptors were gathered from a man aged 18 to 29 in good health.

The chain combines TRBV18 with TRBJ2-1; tentatively, D is TRBD2 (5 bases). V was trimmed by 2 bases and J by 5 bases, leaving 16 bases between them. The CDR3 runs to 16 residues. Germline lookup yields CDR1 KGHSH and CDR2 LQKENI. The DNA of the CDR3 is TGTGCCAGCTCACCATCTGCGGCAGGAGGAGACAATGAGCAGTTCTTC. Translation gives CASSPSAAGGDNEQFF.

CDR3 nucleotide sequence: TGCGCCAGCAGCTTGGAGGCAGGGCATGAAGCTTTCTTT. It encodes CASSLEAGHEAFF. The chain is built from TRBV5-1 and TRBJ1-1, with a tentative D call TRBD1 (5 bases). Germline loops: CDR1 SGHRS, CDR2 YFSETQ. Trimming left V 0 bases short and J 7 bases short, with 10 bases between. CDR3 size: 13 residues.

CDR3 bases: TGTGCCAGCAGTTACGCAGCGGGCGGGGAGACCCAGTACTTC. Its translation is CASSYAAGGETQYF. This sequence joins TRBV6-6 and TRBJ2-5; tentative D call: TRBD2 (6 bases). This CDR3 is built from 14 residues. V lost 2 bases to trimming and J lost 5 bases, with 12 bases between them. From germline, CDR1 is MNHNY and CDR2 SVGAGI (reference sequence).

The chain employs TRBV28 and TRBJ1-5, with 7 bases aligning to TRBD1. J gave up 4 bases and V 6 bases, and 6 bases lay outside the gene matches. This CDR3 region has 14 residues. Germline lookup yields CDR1 MDHEN and CDR2 SYDVKM. CDR3 protein: CASSQGGTNQPQHF. The CDR3 DNA sequence: TGTGCCAGCAGCCAGGGGGGGACTAATCAGCCCCAGCATTTT.

This clone was counted a few times. The CDR3 reads CASSIRHQRGYTF. DNA of the CDR3: TGTGCCAGTAGTATACGACACCAGCGTGGCTACACCTTC. This chain uses TRBV19 with TRBJ1-2; D call uncertain. Trimming stripped 2 bases from V and 7 bases from J, with 11 bases between. The CDR3 has 13 amino acids. Germline CDR1 and CDR2: LNHDA and SQIVND (reference sequence).

This clone came up once. The chain employs TRBV14 and TRBJ2-3, with 14 positions matching TRBD2. Germline trimming cut 3 bases from V and 3 bases from J; bases unmatched to any gene: 2. This CDR3 has 16 residues. Germline V lookup: CDR1 SGHDN, CDR2 FVKESK. CDR3 bases: TGTGCCAGCAGCCACCGGACTAGCGGGGGGACAGATACGCAGTATTTT. As protein: CASSHRTSGGTDTQYF.

The V gene is TRBV10-2, the J gene TRBJ2-5, with 8 bases fitting TRBD2. This CDR3 contains 14 residues. Germline CDR1 is WSHSY and CDR2 is SAAADI. V gave up 4 bases and J gave up 5 bases; unmatched junction bases: 6. The CDR3 nucleotides are TGCGCCAGCAGTGGGACGGGAGGGCCGGAGACCCAGTACTTC. It codes for CASSGTGGPETQYF.

The rearrangement joins TRBV5-1 to TRBJ2-1; TRBD1 aligns across 10 bases. The CDR3 is made up of 15 amino acids. The V and J ends lost 4 bases and 5 bases, in that order; junction bases with no gene match: 6. Germline V lookup: CDR1 SGHRS, CDR2 YFSETQ. CDR3 region: CASSTGQGWDNEQFF. The CDR3 DNA reads TGCGCCAGCAGCACGGGACAGGGGTGGGACAATGAGCAGTTCTTC.

The chain links TRBV7-8 to TRBJ1-4, with 9 bases fitting TRBD1. V lost 5 bases to trimming and J lost 7 bases; unmatched junction nucleotides: 5. The CDR3 is 14 residues long. Germline V lookup: CDR1 SGHVS, CDR2 FQNEAQ. The CDR3 DNA is TGTGCCAGCAGCCTCCGGGACAGGGCTGAAAAACTGTTTTTT. It codes for CASSLRDRAEKLFF. Drawing the rest from reference TRBV7-8 and TRBJ1-4, the complete variable domain is GAGVSQSPRYKVAKRGQDVALRCDPISGHVSLFWYQQALGQGPEFLTYFQNEAQLDKSGLPSDRFFAERPEGSVSTLKIQRTQQEDSAVYLCASSLRDRAEKLFFGSGTQLSVL.

The chain links TRBV6-1 to TRBJ1-4; D gene unclear. CDR3 size: 15 residues. Germline V gene sequence: CDR1 MNHNS, CDR2 SASEGT. The V and J ends lost 1 base and 4 bases respectively, with 10 bases between them. CDR3 in amino acids: CASSEGTAYNEKLFF. The CDR3, as DNA: TGTGCCAGCAGTGAAGGGACGGCCTATAATGAAAAACTGTTTTTT.

The J gene is TRBJ2-5, the V gene TRBV5-6; a possible D gene is TRBD2 (6 bases). Trimming took off 4 bases at V and 1 base at J, with 20 bases between the two ends. Germline-derived CDR1 and CDR2 are SGHDT and YYEEEE. This CDR3 region has 17 residues. The CDR3 nucleotides read TGTGCCAGCAGCATTGGAGGGGACCCACGAACCCAAGAGACCCAGTACTTC. Its protein is CASSIGGDPRTQETQYF.

The chain has TRBV7-8 and TRBJ1-3; no clear D. Germline V gene lookup returns CDR1 SGHVS and CDR2 FQNEAQ. This CDR3 has 15 residues. The V end was cut by 1 base, the J end by 4 bases, with 11 bases between. Written as DNA, the CDR3 is TGTGCCAGCAGCTTAGGAGTTGGCAGAGGAAACACCATATATTTT. Amino acid sequence: CASSLGVGRGNTIYF.

The V call is TRBV7-9, the J call TRBJ2-3, with D possibly matching TRBD2 (5 bases). Germline loops: CDR1 SEHNR, CDR2 FQNEAQ (reference sequence). The CDR3 loop spans 15 amino acids. V dropped 3 bases and J dropped 3 bases, with 13 bases sitting between them. The CDR3 here is CASSFEGVVTDTQYF. CDR3 nucleotides: TGTGCCAGCAGCTTTGAGGGAGTGGTTACAGATACGCAGTATTTT.

This chain connects TRBV10-3 to TRBJ1-4; maybe TRBD1 (5 bases). V lost 3 bases, J lost 2 bases, and 7 bases lay in between. The CDR3 has 14 residues. Germline V gives CDR1 ENHRY, CDR2 SYGVKD. For the CDR3, the DNA is TGTGCCATCAGTGATGGGGGGACTAATGAAAAACTGTTTTTT. Protein: CAISDGGTNEKLFF.

This clone appeared a single time. The V call is TRBV9, the J call TRBJ2-7; a possible D gene is TRBD2 (6 bases). Trimming removed 0 bases from V and 3 bases from J, with 22 bases in between. Looked up from germline, CDR1 is SGDLS and CDR2 is YYNGEE. CDR3 length equals 18 residues. CDR3 in amino acids: CASSVGPGSSGDFYEQYF. The DNA of the CDR3 is TGTGCCAGCAGCGTAGGACCTGGCAGCTCGGGGGATTTCTACGAGCAGTACTTC.

The rearrangement joins TRBV6-5 to TRBJ2-5, with D unclear. This CDR3 region has 14 residues. Germline V lookup: CDR1 MNHEY, CDR2 SVGAGI. V was clipped by 0 bases and J by 3 bases, with 8 bases between them. The CDR3 here is CASSYSTYEETQYF. DNA of the CDR3: TGTGCCAGCAGTTACTCGACTTACGAAGAGACCCAGTACTTC.

This chain joins TRBV30 and TRBJ1-1; 10 nucleotides agree with TRBD1. There are 21 residues in the CDR3. J lost 4 bases, V lost 0 bases, and 23 bases had no gene match. Germline lookup yields CDR1 GTSNPN and CDR2 SVGIG (reference sequence). The CDR3 spells CAWSVLRRVALQGQGFTEAFF. The CDR3 region has the DNA TGTGCCTGGAGTGTACTAAGGAGGGTAGCCCTCCAGGGACAGGGGTTCACTGAAGCTTTCTTT.

V and J are TRBV5-1 and TRBJ1-1; D might be TRBD1 (5 bases). CDR3 length: 16 amino acids. Germline V gene lookup returns CDR1 SGHRS and CDR2 YFSETQ. V was clipped by 0 bases and J by 4 bases, with 16 bases between them. The CDR3 here is CASSLDGPGSGTEAFF. The CDR3 DNA follows: TGCGCCAGCAGCTTGGATGGCCCAGGGTCGGGCACTGAAGCTTTCTTT.